This TCR beta chain was sequenced during a study of cytomegalovirus exposure and HLA in healthy donors. This CDR3 has 20 residues. The germline gives CDR1 SGDLS, CDR2 YYNGEE. Unmatched junction bases numbered 17, after V lost 1 base and J lost 1 base. The method was immunoSEQ multiplex PCR; TCRdb's version includes in-frame clones alone and lacks a portion of them. The table lists under 200,000 clones, about 95% of them singletons, with about 0.94% in the top ten. The chain joins TRBV9 to TRBJ1-2; 9 positions agree with TRBD1. This sequence originates from a woman aged 18-35 years in good health and CMV-seronegative. The specimen was PBMCs. CDR3 sequence (DNA): TGTGCCAGCAGCGTAAGCGCCCGGGGGGGACAGGGTCTTGTTAACTATGGCTACACCTTC. It codes for CASSVSARGGQGLVNYGYTF.